A selection of T cell receptor beta chains follows, all from one sample in a study of response to subunit inactivated influenza vaccine. TCRdb called the RT-PCR reads again in MiXCR, with one record for every CDR3 protein. The sample has about 620,000 distinct CDR3 sequences, roughly 10% seen once; the top ten hold approximately 11%. The sample also formed part of further work on T cells expressing NK-cell markers.

The starting material was PBMCs from blood, obtained on the day of vaccination. These receptors all stem from a man between 45 and 60 years old who received an inactivated influenza vaccine. The CDR3 runs from the conserved cysteine through the conserved F or W. Fields, in order: D gene, V gene, clone size, J gene, CDR3 protein, CDR3 DNA. D genes are given only for firm matches. Expanded clones are given a class, and other clones once, few, many or no size at all.

d_call: TRBD2; v_call: TRBV12-3/TRBV12-4; clone_size: few; j_call: TRBJ2-7; cdr3_aa: CASSPHSGGARYEQYF; cdr3_nt: TGTGCCAGCAGCCCTCATAGCGGGGGGGCCAGATACGAGCAGTACTTC
d_call: -; v_call: TRBV29-1; clone_size: once; j_call: TRBJ2-7; cdr3_aa: CSAATSYEQYF; cdr3_nt: TGCAGCGCCGCCACTAGTTACGAGCAGTACTTC
d_call: TRBD2; v_call: TRBV6-1; clone_size: many; j_call: TRBJ2-1; cdr3_aa: CASRTLPGLGYNEQFF; cdr3_nt: TGTGCCAGCAGAACCCTCCCGGGACTAGGCTACAATGAGCAGTTCTTC
d_call: -; v_call: TRBV15; clone_size: many; j_call: TRBJ2-5; cdr3_aa: CATSREYQETQYF; cdr3_nt: TGTGCCACCAGCAGAGAGTACCAAGAGACCCAGTACTTC
d_call: -; v_call: TRBV14; clone_size: once; j_call: TRBJ2-1; cdr3_aa: CASSLTGSPYNEQFF; cdr3_nt: TGTGCCAGCAGCCTAACAGGGTCCCCCTACAATGAGCAGTTCTTC
d_call: -; v_call: TRBV5-1; clone_size: -; j_call: TRBJ2-7; cdr3_aa: CASSTQGEGYEQYF; cdr3_nt: TGCGCCAGCAGCACACAGGGGGAGGGCTACGAGCAGTACTTC
d_call: -; v_call: TRBV5-1; clone_size: -; j_call: TRBJ2-2; cdr3_aa: CASSPAAGALGGELFF; cdr3_nt: TGCGCCAGCAGCCCCGCGGCGGGGGCGTTAGGCGGGGAGCTGTTTTTT
d_call: TRBD2; v_call: TRBV2; clone_size: -; j_call: TRBJ2-1; cdr3_aa: CASSETVEWGTSYNEQFF; cdr3_nt: TGTGCCAGCAGTGAAACGGTCGAGTGGGGGACTAGCTACAATGAGCAGTTCTTC
d_call: -; v_call: TRBV7-2; clone_size: many; j_call: TRBJ2-7; cdr3_aa: CASRFGSSYEQYF; cdr3_nt: TGTGCCAGCCGGTTTGGCAGCTCCTACGAGCAGTACTTC
d_call: -; v_call: TRBV5-1; clone_size: -; j_call: TRBJ2-5; cdr3_aa: CASSFQGVRETQYF; cdr3_nt: TGCGCCAGCAGCTTTCAGGGTGTGCGGGAGACCCAGTACTTC
d_call: -; v_call: TRBV24-1; clone_size: many; j_call: TRBJ2-1; cdr3_aa: CATSDPARTYNEQFF; cdr3_nt: TGTGCCACCAGTGATCCGGCGCGGACCTACAATGAGCAGTTCTTC
d_call: TRBD2; v_call: TRBV4-3; clone_size: few; j_call: TRBJ2-1; cdr3_aa: CASSQTTAGLAGGEQFF; cdr3_nt: TGCGCCAGCAGCCAAACAACCGCGGGACTAGCGGGAGGAGAGCAGTTCTTC
d_call: -; v_call: TRBV20-1; clone_size: -; j_call: TRBJ2-1; cdr3_aa: CSATPNNEQFF; cdr3_nt: TGCAGTGCAACGCCCAACAATGAGCAGTTCTTC
d_call: -; v_call: TRBV6-5; clone_size: few; j_call: TRBJ1-1; cdr3_aa: CASSYSGLGTEAFF; cdr3_nt: TGTGCCAGCAGTTACTCGGGGCTGGGAACTGAAGCTTTCTTT
d_call: -; v_call: TRBV10-3; clone_size: few; j_call: TRBJ2-5; cdr3_aa: CAISTRGTQETQYF; cdr3_nt: TGTGCCATCTCTACCCGGGGGACTCAAGAGACCCAGTACTTC
d_call: -; v_call: TRBV11-2; clone_size: -; j_call: TRBJ1-6; cdr3_aa: CASSLLDWGREIYNSPLHF; cdr3_nt: TGTGCCAGCAGCTTATTGGATTGGGGTCGGGAGATCTATAATTCACCCCTCCACTTT
d_call: -; v_call: TRBV28; clone_size: few; j_call: TRBJ1-1; cdr3_aa: CATRLGTEAFF; cdr3_nt: TGTGCCACCAGACTTGGCACTGAAGCTTTCTTT
d_call: -; v_call: TRBV28; clone_size: -; j_call: TRBJ2-5; cdr3_aa: CASSLSPRAETQYF; cdr3_nt: TGTGCCAGCAGTTTATCCCCCAGGGCGGAGACCCAGTACTTC
d_call: -; v_call: TRBV20-1; clone_size: few; j_call: TRBJ1-1; cdr3_aa: CSATLGGTEAFF; cdr3_nt: TGCAGTGCTACGCTGGGGGGGACTGAAGCTTTCTTT
d_call: TRBD1; v_call: TRBV6-5; clone_size: -; j_call: TRBJ1-3; cdr3_aa: CASSYSSSGGSGNTIYF; cdr3_nt: TGTGCCAGCAGTTACTCGAGTTCAGGGGGCTCTGGAAACACCATATATTTT
d_call: TRBD2; v_call: TRBV7-9; clone_size: -; j_call: TRBJ2-3; cdr3_aa: CASSVGTSGGPDTQYF; cdr3_nt: TGTGCCAGCAGCGTGGGGACTAGCGGGGGCCCAGATACGCAGTATTTT
d_call: -; v_call: TRBV11-2; clone_size: few; j_call: TRBJ2-1; cdr3_aa: CASSPAQGSNYNEQFF; cdr3_nt: TGTGCCAGCAGCCCAGCACAGGGATCGAACTACAATGAGCAGTTCTTC
d_call: TRBD1; v_call: TRBV29-1; clone_size: -; j_call: TRBJ2-6; cdr3_aa: CSVSDRVGANVLTF; cdr3_nt: TGCAGCGTGTCGGACAGGGTTGGGGCCAACGTCCTGACTTTC
d_call: -; v_call: TRBV11-2; clone_size: few; j_call: TRBJ2-7; cdr3_aa: CAVGRGEQYF; cdr3_nt: TGTGCCGTCGGCAGGGGCGAGCAGTACTTC
d_call: TRBD2; v_call: TRBV27; clone_size: few; j_call: TRBJ2-7; cdr3_aa: CASSPLGAGDYEQYF; cdr3_nt: TGTGCCAGCAGTCCCCTAGGAGCGGGGGACTACGAGCAGTACTTC
d_call: -; v_call: TRBV7-9; clone_size: -; j_call: TRBJ2-2; cdr3_aa: CASTRERVAGELFF; cdr3_nt: TGTGCCAGCACTAGGGAGCGGGTCGCCGGGGAGCTGTTTTTT
d_call: TRBD1; v_call: TRBV5-1; clone_size: few; j_call: TRBJ1-6; cdr3_aa: CASSFQGARNSPLHF; cdr3_nt: TGCGCCAGCAGCTTCCAGGGGGCGCGGAATTCACCCCTCCACTTT
d_call: TRBD2; v_call: TRBV12-3/TRBV12-4; clone_size: few; j_call: TRBJ2-3; cdr3_aa: CASSPASSGVTSTDTQYF; cdr3_nt: TGTGCCAGCAGCCCCGCGAGTAGCGGGGTGACTAGCACAGATACGCAGTATTTT
d_call: TRBD1; v_call: TRBV5-1; clone_size: many; j_call: TRBJ2-3; cdr3_aa: CASSLEGQPTDTQYF; cdr3_nt: TGCGCCAGCAGCTTGGAGGGACAGCCCACAGATACGCAGTATTTT
d_call: TRBD2; v_call: TRBV27; clone_size: -; j_call: TRBJ2-3; cdr3_aa: CASSRTSGGPFQYF; cdr3_nt: TGTGCCAGCAGTCGGACTAGCGGGGGACCCTTTCAGTATTTT
d_call: TRBD2; v_call: TRBV5-1; clone_size: many; j_call: TRBJ2-2; cdr3_aa: CASSFSKSSGSRDPGELFF; cdr3_nt: TGCGCCAGCAGCTTTTCGAAGTCTAGCGGGAGCCGGGACCCCGGGGAGCTGTTTTTT
d_call: TRBD2; v_call: TRBV11-3; clone_size: few; j_call: TRBJ2-2; cdr3_aa: CASSFGGRDTGELFF; cdr3_nt: TGTGCCAGCAGCTTTGGCGGGAGGGACACCGGGGAGCTGTTTTTT
d_call: -; v_call: TRBV28; clone_size: many; j_call: TRBJ1-2; cdr3_aa: CASSFGQTIYGYTF; cdr3_nt: TGTGCCAGCAGTTTTGGACAGACAATCTATGGCTACACCTTC
d_call: -; v_call: TRBV11-2; clone_size: few; j_call: TRBJ2-5; cdr3_aa: CASSRSRETQYF; cdr3_nt: TGTGCCAGCAGCCGCTCGAGGGAGACCCAGTACTTC
d_call: -; v_call: TRBV6-2/TRBV6-3; clone_size: few; j_call: TRBJ1-2; cdr3_aa: CAISHGSGGYGYTF; cdr3_nt: TGTGCGATCTCCCATGGATCGGGCGGCTATGGCTACACCTTC
d_call: TRBD2; v_call: TRBV18; clone_size: few; j_call: TRBJ2-1; cdr3_aa: CASSPGLAGVEQFF; cdr3_nt: TGTGCCAGCTCACCGGGACTAGCGGGAGTTGAGCAGTTCTTC
d_call: TRBD2; v_call: TRBV20-1; clone_size: -; j_call: TRBJ2-3; cdr3_aa: CSAPSMGSGRSTDTQYF; cdr3_nt: TGCAGTGCCCCCTCAATGGGTAGCGGGAGGTCGACAGATACGCAGTATTTT
d_call: -; v_call: TRBV5-1; clone_size: many; j_call: TRBJ2-5; cdr3_aa: CASSFATHALDSLF; cdr3_nt: TGCGCCAGCAGCTTTGCGACCCACGCTCTCGATTCTCTCTTC
d_call: TRBD2; v_call: TRBV4-2; clone_size: few; j_call: TRBJ2-7; cdr3_aa: CASSHPRGAGGNSYEQYF; cdr3_nt: TGTGCCAGCAGCCATCCCCGGGGGGCGGGAGGGAACTCCTACGAGCAGTACTTC
d_call: TRBD2; v_call: TRBV4-2; clone_size: few; j_call: TRBJ2-2; cdr3_aa: CASSQGLAEAGELFF; cdr3_nt: TGTGCCAGCAGCCAAGGACTAGCGGAAGCCGGGGAGCTGTTTTTT
d_call: -; v_call: TRBV28; clone_size: few; j_call: TRBJ1-1; cdr3_aa: CASSLGGRLNTEAFF; cdr3_nt: TGTGCCAGCAGTTTGGGGGGACGGCTGAACACTGAAGCTTTCTTT
d_call: -; v_call: TRBV4-1; clone_size: many; j_call: TRBJ1-5; cdr3_aa: CASSQGSIRGRGNQPQHF; cdr3_nt: TGCGCCAGCAGCCAAGGATCAATTCGGGGACGGGGCAATCAGCCCCAGCATTTT
d_call: -; v_call: TRBV6-2/TRBV6-3; clone_size: many; j_call: TRBJ1-2; cdr3_aa: CASTQPGTDGYTF; cdr3_nt: TGTGCCAGCACCCAGCCTGGAACAGACGGCTACACCTTC
d_call: TRBD2; v_call: TRBV5-1; clone_size: -; j_call: TRBJ2-3; cdr3_aa: CASSLGPAGGFTDTQYF; cdr3_nt: TGCGCCAGCAGCTTGGGTCCGGCGGGGGGCTTCACAGATACGCAGTATTTT
d_call: -; v_call: TRBV7-9; clone_size: few; j_call: TRBJ1-1; cdr3_aa: CASSQLGGTRTEAFF; cdr3_nt: TGTGCCAGCAGTCAACTAGGGGGTACGAGGACTGAAGCTTTCTTT
d_call: -; v_call: TRBV5-5; clone_size: few; j_call: TRBJ1-1; cdr3_aa: CASSFAGGPNTEAFF; cdr3_nt: TGTGCCAGCAGCTTTGCCGGGGGACCTAACACTGAAGCTTTCTTT
d_call: TRBD2; v_call: TRBV5-1; clone_size: -; j_call: TRBJ2-3; cdr3_aa: CASSAAGVSTDTQYF; cdr3_nt: TGCGCCAGCAGCGCCGCGGGGGTGAGCACAGATACGCAGTATTTT
d_call: -; v_call: TRBV20-1; clone_size: many; j_call: TRBJ1-5; cdr3_aa: CSASVVSGASSNQPQHF; cdr3_nt: TGCAGTGCTAGTGTGGTGTCAGGGGCTTCTAGCAATCAGCCCCAGCATTTT
d_call: -; v_call: TRBV6-1; clone_size: few; j_call: TRBJ1-5; cdr3_aa: CAGNQGHSNQPQHF; cdr3_nt: TGTGCCGGAAATCAGGGACATAGCAATCAGCCCCAGCATTTT
d_call: TRBD1; v_call: TRBV19; clone_size: few; j_call: TRBJ1-2; cdr3_aa: CASSIQQGLAYGYTF; cdr3_nt: TGTGCCAGTAGTATACAACAGGGGCTGGCCTATGGCTACACCTTC
d_call: TRBD2; v_call: TRBV15; clone_size: -; j_call: TRBJ2-7; cdr3_aa: CATSRDWTSGGYEQYF; cdr3_nt: TGTGCCACCAGCAGAGATTGGACTAGCGGGGGGTACGAGCAGTACTTC
d_call: -; v_call: TRBV12-3/TRBV12-4; clone_size: few; j_call: TRBJ2-1; cdr3_aa: CASSSVSYNEQFF; cdr3_nt: TGTGCCAGCAGTTCCGTCTCCTACAATGAGCAGTTCTTC
d_call: TRBD2; v_call: TRBV3-1; clone_size: many; j_call: TRBJ2-7; cdr3_aa: CASSLSGRANEQYF; cdr3_nt: TGTGCCAGCAGCCTTAGCGGGAGGGCCAACGAGCAGTACTTC
d_call: -; v_call: TRBV6-1; clone_size: -; j_call: TRBJ2-3; cdr3_aa: CASSDVGGDTQYF; cdr3_nt: TGTGCCAGCAGCGATGTCGGGGGAGATACGCAGTATTTT
d_call: -; v_call: TRBV15; clone_size: -; j_call: TRBJ2-4; cdr3_aa: CATSRELTPGDIQYF; cdr3_nt: TGTGCCACCAGCAGAGAACTCACCCCAGGGGACATTCAGTACTTC
d_call: -; v_call: TRBV10-3; clone_size: few; j_call: TRBJ1-1; cdr3_aa: CAISESMNTEAFF; cdr3_nt: TGTGCCATCAGTGAGTCTATGAACACTGAAGCTTTCTTT
d_call: TRBD1; v_call: TRBV2; clone_size: -; j_call: TRBJ2-5; cdr3_aa: CASTGTGSGTQYF; cdr3_nt: TGTGCCAGCACCGGGACAGGGAGTGGGACCCAGTACTTC
d_call: -; v_call: TRBV5-1; clone_size: many; j_call: TRBJ2-1; cdr3_aa: CASSFLSSYNEQFF; cdr3_nt: TGCGCCAGCAGCTTCCTGAGCTCCTACAATGAGCAGTTCTTC
d_call: -; v_call: TRBV30; clone_size: few; j_call: TRBJ2-2; cdr3_aa: CAWSAPFTGHTGELFF; cdr3_nt: TGTGCCTGGAGTGCCCCTTTTACGGGACACACCGGGGAGCTGTTTTTT